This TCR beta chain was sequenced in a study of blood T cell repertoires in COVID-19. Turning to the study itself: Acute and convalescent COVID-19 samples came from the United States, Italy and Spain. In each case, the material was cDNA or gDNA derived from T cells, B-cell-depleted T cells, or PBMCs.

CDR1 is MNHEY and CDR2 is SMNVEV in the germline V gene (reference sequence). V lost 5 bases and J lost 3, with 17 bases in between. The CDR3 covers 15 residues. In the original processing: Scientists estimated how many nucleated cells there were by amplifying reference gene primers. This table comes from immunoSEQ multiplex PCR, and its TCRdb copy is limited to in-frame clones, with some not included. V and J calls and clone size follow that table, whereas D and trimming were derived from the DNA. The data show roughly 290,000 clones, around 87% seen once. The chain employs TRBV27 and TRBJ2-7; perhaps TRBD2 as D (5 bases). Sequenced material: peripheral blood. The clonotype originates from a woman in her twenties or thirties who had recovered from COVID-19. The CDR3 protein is CASSGRSGEIYEQYF. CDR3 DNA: TGTGCCAGCAGTGGTCGAAGCGGTGAGATCTACGAGCAGTACTTC.